This T cell receptor (beta chain) was obtained from a study of T cell changes during pregnancy in multiple sclerosis. Trimming at V came to 3 bases and at J to 0 bases, leaving 1 base not matched to a gene. The CDR3 runs to 15 residues. The germline V gene encodes CDR1 SGHRS and CDR2 YFSETQ. Some clones are missing from TCRdb's copy, which holds only in-frame ones; the method was immunoSEQ multiplex PCR. Among 40,000 to 60,000 clones listed, around 93% were seen once. The V and J genes are TRBV5-1 and TRBJ1-5, with 9 bases aligning to TRBD1. The receptor comes from a female donor with multiple sclerosis, enrolled in a pregnancy study. Sequenced here: CD8+ T cells from peripheral blood mononuclear cells, sampled in the second trimester of pregnancy. The CDR3 here is CASSWTGDSNQPQHF. CDR3 sequence (DNA): TGCGCCAGCAGCTGGACAGGGGATAGCAATCAGCCCCAGCATTTT.